This passage covers 3 T cell receptor beta chains from one sample sequenced in a study of blood T cell repertoires in COVID-19. The method was immunoSEQ multiplex PCR; TCRdb's version includes in-frame clones alone and lacks a portion of them. The sample has roughly 250,000 clones, less than 90% seen once. Sequenced material: PBMCs or T cells enriched from blood (not recorded which). The receptors here all came from a woman in her 50s who had recovered from COVID-19.

This clone was seen just once. This chain connects TRBV15 to TRBJ2-5, with 8 bases matching TRBD2. The CDR3 is 14 residues long. V shed 7 bases, J shed 4 bases, and the junction held 8 bases outside the gene matches. Per germline, CDR1 LNHNV and CDR2 YYDKDF (reference sequence). The CDR3 sequence is CATKRVAGTETQYF. The CDR3 DNA reads TGTGCCACCAAGCGGGTAGCGGGAACAGAGACCCAGTACTTC. The whole variable domain, remainder taken from reference TRBV15 and TRBJ2-5, is DAMVIQNPRYQVTQFGKPVTLSCSQTLNHNVMYWYQQKSSQAPKLLFHYYDKDFNNEADTPDNFQSRRPNTSFCFLDIRSPGLGDTAMYLCATKRVAGTETQYFGPGTRLLVL.

The rearrangement joins TRBV29-1 to TRBJ1-1, with D possibly TRBD1 on 5 matching bases. CDR3 length: 14 residues. Germline loops: CDR1 SQVTM, CDR2 ANQGSEA. The CDR3 is CSLGTADFGPEAFF. CDR3 DNA: TGCAGTCTTGGGACTGCCGATTTTGGGCCTGAAGCTTTCTTT.

The CDR3 loop is CASSLEGAGHEQFF. CDR3 nucleotides: TGTGCCAGCAGCTTAGAAGGAGCGGGCCATGAGCAGTTCTTC. The chain couples TRBV11-2 to TRBJ2-1; TRBD2 might be the D (6 bases). Germline loops: CDR1 SGHAT, CDR2 FQNNGV. CDR3 length: 14 residues. The V and J ends lost 0 bases and 8 bases respectively, with 11 bases between them.